The rows below give T cell receptor beta chains drawn from one sample of a study of blood T cells in healthy people across ages. TCRdb used MiXCR to reprocess the 5' RACE reads, holding one entry per CDR3 protein. Of hundreds of thousands of distinct CDR3 sequences listed, 40% to 65% are singletons. The sequencing sample was made of blood. Receptors were obtained from an elderly woman in good health. CDR3s include the opening cysteine and the closing phenylalanine or tryptophan. A D gene is named only where the DNA matches it firmly. Size tells how often a clone was seen (once, few, many) or the class of an expanded clone, and some rows leave it out.

j_gene: TRBJ1-2
v_gene: TRBV29-1
d_gene: TRBD1
abundance: NA
CDR3aa: CSVVGQGAWGYTF
CDR3nt: TGCAGCGTTGTGGGGCAGGGGGCTTGGGGCTACACCTTC

j_gene: TRBJ1-1
v_gene: TRBV2
d_gene: NA
abundance: NA
CDR3aa: CARGGGSPEAFF
CDR3nt: TGTGCCAGAGGGGGGGGGTCCCCTGAAGCTTTCTTT

j_gene: TRBJ1-5
v_gene: TRBV25-1
d_gene: NA
abundance: NA
CDR3aa: CASSEGAGAPNQPQHF
CDR3nt: TGTGCCAGCAGTGAGGGGGCGGGGGCTCCCAATCAGCCCCAGCATTTT

j_gene: TRBJ2-1
v_gene: TRBV3-1
d_gene: TRBD2
abundance: NA
CDR3aa: CASSQGGLDNEQFF
CDR3nt: TGTGCCAGCAGCCAAGGCGGACTAGACAATGAGCAGTTCTTC

j_gene: TRBJ2-4
v_gene: TRBV28
d_gene: NA
abundance: many
CDR3aa: CASSPPLLNIQYF
CDR3nt: TGTGCCAGCAGTCCCCCTCTTCTGAACATTCAGTACTTC

j_gene: TRBJ1-2
v_gene: TRBV7-2
d_gene: TRBD1
abundance: NA
CDR3aa: CACSPRQGIVGYTF
CDR3nt: TGTGCCTGCAGCCCAAGACAGGGAATCGTCGGCTACACCTTC

j_gene: TRBJ2-7
v_gene: TRBV10-3
d_gene: NA
abundance: NA
CDR3aa: CALSGNRLEQYF
CDR3nt: TGTGCCCTCTCGGGTAATCGGCTCGAGCAGTACTTC

j_gene: TRBJ2-3
v_gene: TRBV7-3
d_gene: NA
abundance: many
CDR3aa: CASSLWASADTQYF
CDR3nt: TGTGCCAGCAGCTTATGGGCTAGTGCAGATACGCAGTATTTT

j_gene: TRBJ2-5
v_gene: TRBV29-1
d_gene: TRBD1
abundance: NA
CDR3aa: CSVEDRVQETQYF
CDR3nt: TGCAGCGTAGAAGACAGGGTCCAAGAGACCCAGTACTTC

j_gene: TRBJ2-5
v_gene: TRBV2
d_gene: NA
abundance: many
CDR3aa: CASSSSWGPETQYF
CDR3nt: TGTGCCAGCAGTTCCTCCTGGGGGCCCGAGACCCAGTACTTC

j_gene: TRBJ2-1
v_gene: TRBV6-2/TRBV6-3
d_gene: TRBD2
abundance: NA
CDR3aa: CASSYSSGRVNNEQFF
CDR3nt: TGTGCCAGCAGTTACTCCAGCGGGAGGGTGAACAATGAGCAGTTCTTC

j_gene: TRBJ2-1
v_gene: TRBV6-5
d_gene: TRBD2
abundance: NA
CDR3aa: CASNQASGWNEQFF
CDR3nt: TGTGCCAGCAATCAGGCTAGCGGTTGGAATGAGCAGTTCTTC

j_gene: TRBJ1-5
v_gene: TRBV9
d_gene: NA
abundance: many
CDR3aa: CASSVDFSPNQPQHF
CDR3nt: TGTGCCAGCAGCGTAGACTTCTCACCCAATCAGCCCCAGCATTTT

j_gene: TRBJ2-3
v_gene: TRBV25-1
d_gene: TRBD2
abundance: NA
CDR3aa: CASWTSGANTQYF
CDR3nt: TGTGCCAGCTGGACTAGCGGGGCTAATACGCAGTATTTT

j_gene: TRBJ1-1
v_gene: TRBV7-3
d_gene: NA
abundance: NA
CDR3aa: CASSLRPTNTEAFF
CDR3nt: TGTGCCAGCAGCTTACGCCCAACGAACACTGAAGCTTTCTTT

j_gene: TRBJ2-3
v_gene: TRBV12-3/TRBV12-4
d_gene: NA
abundance: many
CDR3aa: CASSFPPQADTQYF
CDR3nt: TGTGCCAGCAGTTTCCCGCCTCAGGCAGATACGCAGTATTTT

j_gene: TRBJ2-7
v_gene: TRBV12-3/TRBV12-4
d_gene: NA
abundance: NA
CDR3aa: CATAPGASYEQYF
CDR3nt: TGTGCCACAGCTCCAGGGGCCTCCTACGAGCAGTACTTC

j_gene: TRBJ2-5
v_gene: TRBV29-1
d_gene: TRBD2
abundance: NA
CDR3aa: CSVGGLAGFGETQYF
CDR3nt: TGCAGCGTCGGTGGTCTAGCGGGGTTCGGGGAGACCCAGTACTTC